Listed below are T cell receptor beta chains from one sample, sequenced in a study of T cell responses to AZD1222 COVID-19 vaccine. Sequencing used immunoSEQ multiplex PCR; TCRdb keeps in-frame clones, though not all of them. Found here are about 130,000 clones, 85% to 90% of them singletons; the top ten hold 20% to 25%. Sample: peripheral blood, taken on day 0 of AZD1222 vaccination. Receptors were obtained from an adult in good health. The CDR3 runs from the conserved cysteine through the conserved F or W. D genes are given only for firm matches.

TRBV5-6	-	TRBJ1-2	CASSFGGSYYGYTF
TRBV5-1	-	TRBJ1-2	CASSLDRSPSGGYTF
TRBV7-2	TRBD1	TRBJ2-1	CASSLQGALYNEQFF
TRBV7-2	-	TRBJ2-2	CASSLLAQGAGELFF
TRBV7-9	TRBD1	TRBJ2-1	CASSPSGGQVINEQFF
TRBV7-2	-	TRBJ1-4	CASSFWGEKLFF
TRBV2	-	TRBJ1-3	CASSETGGNTIYF
TRBV28	TRBD1	TRBJ1-4	CASSLVTGGNEKLFF
TRBV19	-	TRBJ2-7	CASSTSSDGSYEQYF
TRBV28	TRBD2	TRBJ2-1	CASSFAGGYNEQFF
TRBV6-5	-	TRBJ1-1	CASLTTTSMNTEAFF
TRBV5-4	-	TRBJ2-7	CATSMGHEQYF
TRBV6-5	-	TRBJ2-7	CASSYRRAYEQYF
TRBV7-8	TRBD1	TRBJ2-1	CASSLGQGVYNEQFF
TRBV11-2	TRBD1	TRBJ1-6	CASSPGQAPLHF
TRBV3-1/TRBV3-2	TRBD1	TRBJ1-1	CASSQETPTGVPPRNTEAFF
TRBV19	TRBD1	TRBJ1-6	CATWDRGNNSPLHF
TRBV6-1	-	TRBJ2-2	CASSVFGALNTGELFF